The 32 T cell receptor beta chains given below trace back to one sample, sequenced in a study of blood T cell repertoires in COVID-19. Profiling relied on immunoSEQ multiplex PCR, and the TCRdb table lists in-frame clones only, not all of them. Of 150,000 to 200,000 clones detected, 87% appear once; the ten largest clones hold over 4.5%. The sequenced material came from peripheral blood. These receptors were taken from a human donor in a cohort sampled during active COVID-19.

This chain uses TRBV10-3 with TRBJ2-1; 7 bases fit TRBD2. Germline V gives CDR1 ENHRY, CDR2 SYGVKD. There are 16 residues in the CDR3. V trimming: 2 bases; J trimming: 4 bases; junction bases outside the gene matches: 8. This CDR3 reads CAISETEIAGYNEQFF. The CDR3 DNA is TGTGCCATCAGTGAGACGGAAATAGCGGGTTACAATGAGCAGTTCTTC.

The rearrangement uses TRBV5-8 and TRBJ1-5; 10 bases map to TRBD1. Germline V CDR1 and CDR2: SGHTS, YDEGEE. The CDR3 consists of 16 residues. V shed 1 base and J 7 bases; nucleotides not matched to a gene: 8. This CDR3 is CASSLLGTGVAQPQHF. The CDR3 DNA sequence: TGTGCCAGCAGCTTGTTAGGGACAGGGGTGGCCCAGCCCCAGCATTTT.

The CDR3 sequence: CASSRTRSYEQYF. DNA for the CDR3: TGTGCCAGCAGTCGGACTAGGTCCTACGAGCAGTACTTC. The chain links TRBV6-2 or TRBV6-3 to TRBJ2-7, with 7 bases matching TRBD2. The CDR3 runs 13 residues. With 5 bases clipped from V and 1 base from J, the junction kept 2 bases outside the gene matches. Germline V gene sequence: CDR1 MNHEY, CDR2 SVGEGT.

The chain joins TRBV9 to TRBJ2-7; 9 bases fit TRBD1. Germline V gives CDR1 SGDLS, CDR2 YYNGEE. Trimming at V came to 0 bases and at J to 5 bases, leaving 6 bases not matched to a gene. This CDR3 has 15 residues. The CDR3 sequence is CASSVVEGQGDEQYF. CDR3 in DNA: TGTGCCAGCAGCGTAGTTGAGGGACAGGGAGACGAGCAGTACTTC. Supplemented by reference TRBV9 and TRBJ2-7, the full variable domain reads DSGVTQTPKHLITATGQRVTLRCSPRSGDLSVYWYQQSLDQGLQFLIQYYNGEERAKGNILERFSAQQFPDLHSELNLSSLELGDSALYFCASSVVEGQGDEQYFGPGTRLTVT.

V usage is TRBV19 and J usage is TRBJ1-6; TRBD1 aligns across 7 bases. Germline V CDR1 and CDR2: LNHDA, SQIVND (reference sequence). J was trimmed by 9 bases and V by 9 bases; bases with no gene match: 8. The CDR3 is made up of 13 amino acids. As DNA, the CDR3 is TGTGCCAGCACCGACAGGGTTAGTTCACCCCTCCACTTT. Its protein product is CASTDRVSSPLHF.

The chain carries TRBV5-4 and TRBJ1-1, with D possibly being TRBD1 (6 bases). There are 13 residues in the CDR3. CDR1 and CDR2 from the germline V gene are SGHNT and YYREEE (reference sequence). V gave up 4 bases and J gave up 5 bases, with 12 bases separating them. CDR3 in amino acids: CASSTDRWTEAFF. The CDR3, as DNA: TGTGCCAGCAGCACCGACAGGTGGACTGAAGCTTTCTTT.

V is TRBV9 and J is TRBJ2-1; TRBD1 might be the D (8 bases). The CDR3 is made up of 17 amino acids. The germline V gene has CDR1 SGDLS and CDR2 YYNGEE. V was pared by 0 bases and J by 4 bases, with 17 bases between. The CDR3 spells CASSVGTGREGYNEQFF. As DNA, the CDR3 is TGTGCCAGCAGCGTAGGGACAGGGAGGGAGGGGTACAATGAGCAGTTCTTC.

By share, this clone counts as medium-sized (0.01 to 0.1%). This rearrangement joins TRBV12-3 or TRBV12-4 to TRBJ2-1, with D tentatively TRBD1 (6 bases). CDR3 length: 11 residues. Trimming left V 6 bases short and J 10 bases short, with 10 bases between. CDR3 region: CASSRGREQFF. DNA of the CDR3: TGTGCCAGCAGCAGGGGTAGGGAGCAGTTCTTC.

This clone is a singleton in its sample. The chain employs TRBV6-2 or TRBV6-3 and TRBJ2-3; 9 nucleotides agree with TRBD2. The CDR3 runs to 16 residues. After removal of 6 bases from V and 5 bases from J, the junction contained 12 bases not matched to a gene. CDR1 and CDR2 (germline): MNHEY, SVGEGT. The CDR3 reads CASSSEAGGQGDTQYF. DNA for the CDR3: TGTGCCAGCAGCTCAGAGGCGGGGGGGCAGGGAGATACGCAGTATTTT.

The V gene is TRBV7-9, the J gene TRBJ1-1; unclear D gene. Per germline, CDR1 SEHNR and CDR2 FQNEAQ (reference sequence). Trimming pared 3 bases from V and 8 bases from J, leaving 10 bases between. CDR3 size: 12 residues. The CDR3 DNA reads as TGTGCCAGCAGCTTGGGGAGACGAGAAGCTTTCTTT. It is translated as CASSLGRREAFF.

The V call is TRBV5-1, the J call TRBJ1-4; D gene unclear. CDR1 and CDR2 from the germline V gene are SGHRS and YFSETQ. The CDR3 spans 16 residues. Between the trimmed V and J ends, which lost 3 bases and 0 bases, there was a span of 12 bases. The CDR3 nucleotides read TGCGCCAGCAGCTCCTCAGCCGGGACAACTAATGAAAAACTGTTTTTT. Translated, it gives CASSSSAGTTNEKLFF.

The rearrangement links TRBV9 to TRBJ2-7; TRBD1 is a possible D gene (6 bases). Germline V CDR1 and CDR2: SGDLS, YYNGEE. The CDR3 covers 13 residues. The V gene lost 2 bases and the J gene lost 5 bases, with 11 bases spanning the gap. CDR3 in amino acids: CASSVSGVNEQYF. The CDR3 region has the DNA TGTGCCAGCAGCGTTTCAGGGGTCAACGAGCAGTACTTC.

The J gene is TRBJ2-5, the V gene TRBV7-6; 7 nucleotides match TRBD2. The CDR3 spans 15 residues. V shed 2 bases, J shed 6 bases, and the junction held 9 bases outside the gene matches. The germline V gene encodes CDR1 SGHVS and CDR2 FNYEAQ. The CDR3 DNA reads TGTGCCAGCAGCTTAATCCCGGGGGGATTCCAGACCCAGTACTTC. Protein sequence: CASSLIPGGFQTQYF. Looking up the rest from reference TRBV7-6 and TRBJ2-5 gives the full variable domain: GAGVSQSPRYKVTKRGQDVALRCDPISGHVSLYWYRQALGQGPEFLTYFNYEAQQDKSGLPNDRFSAERPEGSISTLTIQRTEQRDSAMYRCASSLIPGGFQTQYFGPGTRLLVL.

This clone was observed a handful of times. For the CDR3, the DNA is TGTGCCAGCAGCCCAGTCCCCGAGACCCAGTACTTC. Translating gives CASSPVPETQYF. The rearrangement joins TRBV11-2 to TRBJ2-5; D gene unclear. Germline V gene data show CDR1 as SGHAT and CDR2 as FQNNGV. CDR3 size: 12 residues. The germline V and J ends were trimmed by 5 bases and 5 bases, with 9 bases remaining between them. The whole variable domain, remainder taken from reference TRBV11-2 and TRBJ2-5, is EAGVAQSPRYKIIEKRQSVAFWCNPISGHATLYWYQQILGQGPKLLIQFQNNGVVDDSQLPKDRFSAERLKGVDSTLKIQPAKLEDSAVYLCASSPVPETQYFGPGTRLLVL.

The gene calls are TRBV9 and TRBJ2-5; 9 bases are shared with TRBD1. The junction had 11 bases not matched to a gene; V was cut back by 4 bases and J by 4 bases. This CDR3 is built from 16 residues. Looked up from germline, CDR1 is SGDLS and CDR2 is YYNGEE. In DNA form, the CDR3 reads TGTGCCAGCAGCCCTACGTTCACAGGGGGCGGAGAGACCCAGTACTTC. Translation: CASSPTFTGGGETQYF. The complete variable domain, with remaining parts taken from reference TRBV9 and TRBJ2-5, reads DSGVTQTPKHLITATGQRVTLRCSPRSGDLSVYWYQQSLDQGLQFLIQYYNGEERAKGNILERFSAQQFPDLHSELNLSSLELGDSALYFCASSPTFTGGGETQYFGPGTRLLVL.

This chain joins TRBV2 and TRBJ2-7; 8 nucleotides match TRBD2. The CDR3 covers 14 residues. Trimming removed 6 bases from V and 2 bases from J; junction bases left unmatched: 6. Germline loops: CDR1 SNHLY, CDR2 FYNNEI. DNA for the CDR3: TGTGCCAGCAGCGCTACTAGCGGCCCCTACGAGCAGTACTTC. Its protein product is CASSATSGPYEQYF.

The chain links TRBV6-4 to TRBJ2-7; 10 positions match TRBD1. This CDR3 region has 15 residues. In germline, CDR1 is MRHNA, CDR2 SNTAGT. J lost 4 bases, V lost 2 bases, and 5 bases had no gene match. CDR3 residues: CASSDLGQGPYEQYF. As DNA, the CDR3 is TGTGCCAGCAGTGACCTGGGACAGGGGCCGTACGAGCAGTACTTC.

The chain has TRBV5-6 and TRBJ1-2; tentative D call: TRBD1 (5 bases). Germline loops: CDR1 SGHDT, CDR2 YYEEEE. Trimming removed 4 bases from V and 5 bases from J, with 15 bases in between. The CDR3 is 14 amino acids. CDR3 DNA sequence: TGTGCCAGCAGCCGACCGACGGGGGGGTATGGCTACACCTTC. Translating it yields CASSRPTGGYGYTF.

The chain uses TRBV7-9 and TRBJ2-6, with TRBD1 matching over 8 bases. Germline assignment: CDR1 SEHNR and CDR2 FQNEAQ (reference sequence). This CDR3 contains 17 residues. With 5 bases clipped from V and 0 bases from J, the junction kept 6 bases outside the gene matches. The CDR3, as DNA: TGTGCCAGCAGCGTCCGGGACAGGTCCTCTGGGGCCAACGTCCTGACTTTC. Its translation: CASSVRDRSSGANVLTF.

This chain joins TRBV5-4 and TRBJ2-5, with TRBD2 identical over 12 bases. The CDR3 contains 18 residues. The germline V gene encodes CDR1 SGHNT and CDR2 YYREEE (reference sequence). The V and J ends lost 3 bases and 5 bases, in that order; junction bases with no gene match: 14. The CDR3 nucleotides read TGTGCCAGCAGCTCCCAAGGACTAGCGGGGCTACGTGAGGAGACCCAGTACTTC. Encoded protein: CASSSQGLAGLREETQYF.

The chain joins TRBV7-2 to TRBJ1-3; no clear D gene. CDR3 length equals 15 residues. Germline CDR1 SGHTA, CDR2 FQGNSA. The V end was cut by 1 base, the J end by 1 base, with 8 bases between. CDR3 bases: TGTGCCAGCAGCTTAGTCGGGATTTCTGGAAACACCATATATTTT. Protein product: CASSLVGISGNTIYF.

The table lists this clone with a few counts. The same CDR3 also results from other DNA sequences found in this sample. This chain links TRBV30 with TRBJ1-2; perhaps TRBD1 as D (5 bases). The CDR3 spans 11 residues. The ends were cut back, 2 bases at V and 5 bases at J, with 6 bases in the middle. The germline CDR1 and CDR2 sequences are GTSNPN and SVGIG (reference sequence). DNA for the CDR3: TGTGCCTGGAGTCAGGGTTATGGCTACACCTTC. Translating gives CAWSQGYGYTF.

V usage is TRBV18 and J usage is TRBJ1-3, with D hard to call. Germline loops: CDR1 KGHSH, CDR2 LQKENI. V gave up 1 base and J gave up 0 bases, with 10 bases separating them. The CDR3 is made up of 16 amino acids. DNA for the CDR3: TGTGCCAGCTCACCACTTCTCAGGCACTCTGGAAACACCATATATTTT. Its translation: CASSPLLRHSGNTIYF.

The chain couples TRBV15 to TRBJ2-7, with no clear D. This CDR3 has 15 amino acids. V lost 1 base, J lost 7 bases, and 17 bases lay in between. Germline V gene sequence: CDR1 LNHNV, CDR2 YYDKDF (reference sequence). The CDR3 is CATSRGPTTLEEQYF. The CDR3 DNA is TGTGCCACCAGCAGAGGCCCGACAACGTTGGAAGAGCAGTACTTC.

This rearrangement joins TRBV27 to TRBJ1-5; 11 bases map to TRBD1. V lost 1 base and J lost 4; bases outside the gene matches: 3. The length of the CDR3 is 16 residues. CDR1 MNHEY and CDR2 SMNVEV come from the germline V gene (reference sequence). The CDR3 reads CASSLWTGGHNQPQHF. The DNA for the CDR3 is TGTGCCAGCAGTTTATGGACAGGGGGCCATAATCAGCCCCAGCATTTT.

V is TRBV9 and J is TRBJ2-1; TRBD2 matches at 13 bases. The V gene end was trimmed by 0 bases and the J gene end by 1 base; junction bases not matched to a gene: 7. Germline V gene data show CDR1 as SGDLS and CDR2 as YYNGEE. This CDR3 is built from 19 residues. CDR3 sequence reads: CASSVEAELAGGSYNEQFF. DNA of the CDR3: TGTGCCAGCAGCGTAGAGGCAGAACTAGCGGGAGGGTCCTACAATGAGCAGTTCTTC.

The rearrangement uses TRBV5-4 and TRBJ2-7; TRBD2 aligns across 8 bases. Trimming cost V 5 bases and J 5 bases; bases outside gene matches: 12. Germline V gene sequence: CDR1 SGHNT, CDR2 YYREEE (reference sequence). The CDR3 contains 15 residues. CDR3 in DNA: TGTGCCAGCAGGCCGAGCCGGGGGGGCAGGAACGAGCAGTACTTC. Encoded protein: CASRPSRGGRNEQYF.

The chain recombines TRBV7-9 with TRBJ1-6, with TRBD1 matching 10 bases. Trimming at V came to 3 bases and at J to 8 bases, leaving 1 base not matched to a gene. Germline V gene data show CDR1 as SEHNR and CDR2 as FQNEAQ (reference sequence). The CDR3 has 14 amino acids. The CDR3 DNA follows: TGTGCCAGCAGCTTGGGGACAGGGGATTCACCCCTCCACTTT. Protein: CASSLGTGDSPLHF. Full variable domain (remainder filled in from reference TRBV7-9 and TRBJ1-6): DTGVSQNPRHKITKRGQNVTFRCDPISEHNRLYWYRQTLGQGPEFLTYFQNEAQLEKSRLLSDRFSAERPKGSFSTLEIQRTEQGDSAMYLCASSLGTGDSPLHFGNGTRLTVT.

V is TRBV3-1 (or the pseudogene TRBV3-2) and J is TRBJ2-6; D perhaps matches TRBD2 (5 bases). This CDR3 comprises 14 residues. Germline V CDR1 and CDR2: LGHDT, YNNKEL (reference sequence). Trimming pared 6 bases from V and 11 bases from J, leaving 17 bases between. The CDR3 sequence: CASRLRAGGYVLTF. The CDR3 coding sequence is TGTGCCAGCAGGCTGCGGGCAGGCGGGTACGTCCTGACTTTC.

This clone was counted a single time. The genes are TRBV29-1 and TRBJ2-7; 8 bases match TRBD1. CDR3 size: 13 residues. J lost 3 bases, V lost 3 bases, and 4 bases had no gene match. Germline V gives CDR1 SQVTM, CDR2 ANQGSEA. CDR3: CSVEGQEHYEQYF. The CDR3 DNA sequence: TGCAGCGTTGAGGGACAGGAACACTACGAGCAGTACTTC.

The chain couples TRBV7-9 to TRBJ1-2, with 10 bases lining up with TRBD1. This CDR3 region has 15 residues. The junction had 8 bases not matched to a gene; V was cut back by 3 bases and J by 7 bases. The germline gives CDR1 SEHNR, CDR2 FQNEAQ (reference sequence). CDR3 nucleotide sequence: TGTGCCAGCAGCTTTGGGACAGGGGCCGCTGGTGGCTACACCTTC. Its translation: CASSFGTGAAGGYTF.

This chain connects TRBV7-2 to TRBJ2-3; 7 nucleotides agree with TRBD2. The CDR3 covers 15 residues. Germline-derived CDR1 and CDR2 are SGHTA and FQGNSA. With V trimmed by 6 bases and J by 0 bases, 6 bases remained unmatched. The CDR3 DNA is TGTGCCAGCAGGTCTCAGCGGGGAAGCACAGATACGCAGTATTTT. Amino acids: CASRSQRGSTDTQYF.